This TCR beta chain was identified in a study of response to subunit inactivated influenza vaccine. TCRdb called the RT-PCR reads again in MiXCR, with one record for every CDR3 protein. The data show about 570,000 distinct CDR3 sequences, 11% seen once. V shed 3 bases, J shed 5 bases, and the junction held 10 bases outside the gene matches. The CDR3 has 18 residues. Germline CDR1 reads KGHDR; CDR2 reads SFDVKD. This clonotype was counted a few times. In addition, the sample was reused for a study of T cells expressing NK-cell markers. That source reports: TCR beta cDNA was generated via 5'RACE template switching incorporating UMIs. Among the eight sequenced donors, seven tested HCMV-seropositive and one tested seronegative. An anti-gamma-delta TCR antibody was added in several experiments. It restricted sorting to alpha-beta TCR-expressing T cells.

The TCR sequence derives from a man aged 50 to 59 who received an inactivated influenza vaccine. The sequencing used PBMCs from blood, collected on the day of vaccination. The chain is built from TRBV24-1 and TRBJ2-1; TRBD1 aligns across 12 bases. The CDR3 DNA reads TGTGCCACCAGTGATCCCGCCCCCGGGACAGGGGGCCACAATGAGCAGTTCTTC. Its protein is CATSDPAPGTGGHNEQFF.